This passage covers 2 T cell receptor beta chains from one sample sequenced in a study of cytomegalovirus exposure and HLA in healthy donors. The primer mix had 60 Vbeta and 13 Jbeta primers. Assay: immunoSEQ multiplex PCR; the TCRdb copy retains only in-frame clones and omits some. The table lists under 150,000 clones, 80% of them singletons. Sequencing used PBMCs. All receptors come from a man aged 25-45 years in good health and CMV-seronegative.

CDR3 protein: CASSLGLAGDPQYF. CDR3 sequence (DNA): TGTGCCAGCAGTTTAGGACTAGCGGGAGATCCGCAGTACTTC. The rearrangement uses TRBV27 and TRBJ2-7; 13 bases align to TRBD2. With 2 bases clipped from V and 9 bases from J, the junction kept 4 bases outside the gene matches. The CDR3 has 14 amino acids. CDR1 is MNHEY and CDR2 is SMNVEV in the germline V gene (reference sequence).

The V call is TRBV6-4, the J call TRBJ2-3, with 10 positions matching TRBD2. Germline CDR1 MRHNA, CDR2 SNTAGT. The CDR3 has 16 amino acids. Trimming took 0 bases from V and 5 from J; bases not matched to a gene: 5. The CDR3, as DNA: TGTGCCAGCAGTGACTCGATAGCGGGAGGAAGAGATACGCAGTATTTT. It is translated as CASSDSIAGGRDTQYF.